A selection of T cell receptor beta chains follows, all from one sample in a study of blood T cell repertoires in COVID-19. The data were produced by immunoSEQ multiplex PCR, yet TCRdb's version contains in-frame clones alone and is incomplete. The repertoire holds approximately 220,000 clones, about 80% seen once, with roughly 1.3% in the top ten. Sequenced sample: PBMCs or T cells enriched from blood (not recorded which). The receptors here all came from a woman between 40 and 50 years old with acute COVID-19. Both conserved end residues are part of each CDR3. D genes are given only for firm matches. Clone size is not always given. Where it is, it says once, few, many or a class for expanded clones.

TRBV9	TRBJ2-5	NA	NA	CASSVDPSETQYF	TGTGCCAGCAGCGTAGATCCCTCTGAGACCCAGTACTTC
TRBV28	TRBJ1-6	NA	NA	CASSFSSYNSPLHF	TGTGCCAGCAGTTTCAGCTCCTATAATTCACCCCTCCACTTT
TRBV7-3	TRBJ2-2	NA	NA	CASSSGVGELFF	TGTGCCAGCAGCTCAGGGGTCGGGGAGCTGTTTTTT
TRBV28	TRBJ2-3	NA	few	CASSFGGGRADTQYF	TGTGCCAGCAGTTTTGGCGGAGGTCGGGCAGATACGCAGTATTTT
TRBV5-1	TRBJ2-5	NA	NA	CASSLGRRGETQYF	TGCGCCAGCAGCTTGGGGAGGCGTGGAGAGACCCAGTACTTC
TRBV5-1	TRBJ2-7	TRBD2	NA	CASNPGGTSGASYEQYF	TGCGCCAGCAACCCGGGAGGGACTAGCGGGGCTTCCTACGAGCAGTACTTC
TRBV6-5	TRBJ1-2	TRBD1	NA	CASSTGQGNYGYTF	TGTGCCAGCAGTACGGGACAGGGGAATTATGGCTACACCTTC
TRBV10-1	TRBJ2-1	TRBD1	once	CASRGSTGENEQFF	TGCGCCAGCAGAGGTTCGACAGGGGAGAATGAGCAGTTCTTC
TRBV27	TRBJ1-2	TRBD1	NA	CASNSPGQGVYGYTF	TGTGCCAGCAACTCACCGGGACAGGGGGTATATGGCTACACCTTC
TRBV18	TRBJ1-1	NA	NA	CASSPRVGGTNTEAFF	TGTGCCAGCTCACCACGTGTTGGGGGGACGAACACTGAAGCTTTCTTT
TRBV19	TRBJ2-5	TRBD2	NA	CASSIQGGTSGGPKETQYF	TGTGCCAGTAGTATCCAAGGCGGGACTAGCGGGGGGCCGAAAGAGACCCAGTACTTC
TRBV5-6	TRBJ2-3	TRBD1	NA	CASSSPYLTGAKSTDTQYF	TGTGCCAGCAGCTCGCCTTACTTAACAGGGGCGAAAAGCACAGATACGCAGTATTTT
TRBV6-5	TRBJ2-3	NA	NA	CASRRGSVRDTQYF	TGTGCCAGCAGACGAGGGTCGGTCAGAGATACGCAGTATTTT
TRBV9	TRBJ2-1	NA	NA	CASSGDIPGYEQFF	TGTGCCAGCAGCGGGGACATACCGGGCTATGAGCAGTTCTTC
TRBV30	TRBJ2-7	TRBD2	NA	CAWGRLAGGREQYF	TGTGCCTGGGGCCGACTAGCGGGAGGGCGGGAGCAGTACTTC
TRBV7-9	TRBJ1-4	NA	NA	CASSLYGQGTNEKLFF	TGTGCCAGCAGCTTATATGGGCAGGGAACTAATGAAAAACTGTTTTTT
TRBV7-8	TRBJ1-2	NA	NA	CASSLADNSGYTF	TGTGCCAGCAGCTTAGCCGATAATAGTGGCTACACCTTC
TRBV27	TRBJ1-5	NA	NA	CASSLSGGSNQPQHF	TGTGCCAGCAGTTTATCGGGGGGTAGCAATCAGCCCCAGCATTTT
TRBV20-1	TRBJ1-5	NA	NA	CSASKTDDQPQHF	TGCAGTGCTAGTAAGACAGATGATCAGCCCCAGCATTTT
TRBV28	TRBJ1-2	NA	NA	CASGAGVANYGYTF	TGTGCCAGCGGGGCAGGGGTTGCGAACTATGGCTACACCTTC
TRBV5-1	TRBJ2-1	NA	NA	CASSSAGNSYNEQFF	TGCGCCAGCAGCTCCGCAGGGAACTCCTACAATGAGCAGTTCTTC
TRBV7-2	TRBJ1-2	TRBD1	NA	CASSIPQGADGYTF	TGTGCCAGCAGCATACCACAGGGGGCGGATGGCTACACCTTC
TRBV4-3	TRBJ1-1	NA	NA	CASSQDPRGNTEAFF	TGCGCCAGCAGCCAAGATCCGCGGGGGAACACTGAAGCTTTCTTT
TRBV12-3/TRBV12-4	TRBJ2-3	NA	NA	CASSRLVTDTQYF	TGTGCCAGCAGCCGACTAGTAACAGATACGCAGTATTTT
TRBV25-1	TRBJ1-5	NA	NA	CASRQGNQPQHF	TGTGCCAGCAGACAGGGAAATCAGCCCCAGCATTTT
TRBV30	TRBJ1-6	TRBD1	few	CAWGTGVSPLHF	TGTGCCTGGGGGACAGGGGTCTCACCCCTCCACTTT
TRBV7-2	TRBJ1-5	NA	NA	CASSLGQGIYNQPQHF	TGTGCCAGCAGCTTAGGGCAGGGGATATACAATCAGCCCCAGCATTTT
TRBV5-5	TRBJ2-1	TRBD2	NA	CASSLWLAGNEQFF	TGTGCCAGCAGCTTGTGGCTAGCGGGTAATGAGCAGTTCTTC